Each of the 8 T cell receptor beta chains below was sequenced from the same sample in a study of T cell changes during pregnancy in multiple sclerosis. Repertoires were generated with immunoSEQ multiplex PCR, while TCRdb's copy carries only in-frame clones and drops some. The sample consists of tens of thousands of clones, more than 80% of them appearing once. The sample in question was CD4+ T cells from peripheral blood mononuclear cells, obtained in the first trimester of pregnancy. The receptors stem from a female donor with multiple sclerosis, enrolled in a pregnancy study.

The V call is TRBV5-1, the J call TRBJ1-1; a possible D gene is TRBD1 (6 bases). CDR3 length: 15 amino acids. In germline, CDR1 is SGHRS, CDR2 YFSETQ. Trimming left V 4 bases short and J 4 bases short, with 17 bases between. The DNA of the CDR3 is TGCGCCAGCAGCCCACGGGACACTCGGAGCACTGAAGCTTTCTTT. Translated: CASSPRDTRSTEAFF.

The chain carries TRBV7-2 and TRBJ1-6; the D gene is possibly TRBD1 (5 bases). The CDR3 is made up of 14 amino acids. CDR1 is SGHTA, CDR2 FQGNSA, per germline. The V end was cut by 2 bases, the J end by 8 bases, with 10 bases between. The CDR3, as DNA: TGTGCCAGCAGCTTAACCGGGGGGGATTCACCCCTCCACTTT. As protein: CASSLTGGDSPLHF.

This chain connects TRBV27 to TRBJ2-3; 7 bases agree with TRBD1. There are 14 residues in the CDR3. V was clipped by 5 bases and J by 5 bases; unmatched bases: 7. The germline V gene has CDR1 MNHEY and CDR2 SMNVEV (reference sequence). The CDR3 loop is CASSPPYRGDTQYF. CDR3 nucleotides: TGTGCCAGCAGTCCCCCCTACAGGGGAGATACGCAGTATTTT.

The rearrangement links TRBV18 to TRBJ1-3, with 7 positions matching TRBD1. The CDR3 contains 16 residues. The germline CDR1 and CDR2 sequences are KGHSH and LQKENI. V lost 3 bases to trimming and J lost 0 bases; unmatched junction nucleotides: 5. In DNA form, the CDR3 reads TGTGCCAGCTCACCTCAGGGACAGTACTCTGGAAACACCATATATTTT. It yields the protein CASSPQGQYSGNTIYF. Based on the CDR3 plus reference TRBV18 and TRBJ1-3, the full variable domain is NAGVMQNPRHLVRRRGQEARLRCSPMKGHSHVYWYRQLPEEGLKFMVYLQKENIIDESGMPKERFSAEFPKEGPSILRIQQVVRGDSAAYFCASSPQGQYSGNTIYFGEGSWLTVV.

The V call is TRBV6-5, the J call TRBJ2-7; perhaps TRBD2 as D (5 bases). Germline lookup yields CDR1 MNHEY and CDR2 SVGAGI. The CDR3 spans 15 residues. Between the trimmed V and J ends, which lost 5 bases and 4 bases, there was a span of 18 bases. Here the CDR3 DNA reads TGTGCCAGCAGTCACCCCCCCGGAGGTTTGTACGAGCAGTACTTC. It yields the protein CASSHPPGGLYEQYF.

This clone turned up a few times. The rearrangement links TRBV10-3 to TRBJ2-5; possible D gene TRBD2, 6 bases. From germline, CDR1 is ENHRY and CDR2 SYGVKD. V lost 3 bases and J 7 bases, leaving 12 bases between the germline ends. The CDR3 runs to 13 residues. CDR3 protein: CAISESGGGTQYF. CDR3 sequence (DNA): TGTGCCATCAGTGAATCCGGGGGAGGGACCCAGTACTTC.

The CDR3 protein is CASSLGSQGGEQYF. In nucleotides, the CDR3 is TGTGCCAGCAGCTTAGGGTCCCAGGGGGGCGAGCAGTACTTC. The chain couples TRBV7-9 to TRBJ2-7; weak D call: TRBD1 (7 bases). V was shortened by 1 base and J by 6 bases, with 13 bases between the two germline ends. Germline assignment: CDR1 SEHNR and CDR2 FQNEAQ (reference sequence). The CDR3 contains 14 residues. The entire variable domain, with the rest obtained from reference TRBV7-9 and TRBJ2-7, is as follows: DTGVSQNPRHKITKRGQNVTFRCDPISEHNRLYWYRQTLGQGPEFLTYFQNEAQLEKSRLLSDRFSAERPKGSFSTLEIQRTEQGDSAMYLCASSLGSQGGEQYFGPGTRLTVT.

V is TRBV9 and J is TRBJ1-1; D possibly corresponds to TRBD1 (6 bases). Per germline, CDR1 SGDLS and CDR2 YYNGEE. The CDR3 contains 14 residues. Between the trimmed V and J ends, which lost 4 bases and 1 base, there was a span of 11 bases. The CDR3 sequence: CASSRLRGNTEAFF. The DNA of the CDR3 is TGTGCCAGCAGCCGTCTCAGGGGGAACACTGAAGCTTTCTTT.